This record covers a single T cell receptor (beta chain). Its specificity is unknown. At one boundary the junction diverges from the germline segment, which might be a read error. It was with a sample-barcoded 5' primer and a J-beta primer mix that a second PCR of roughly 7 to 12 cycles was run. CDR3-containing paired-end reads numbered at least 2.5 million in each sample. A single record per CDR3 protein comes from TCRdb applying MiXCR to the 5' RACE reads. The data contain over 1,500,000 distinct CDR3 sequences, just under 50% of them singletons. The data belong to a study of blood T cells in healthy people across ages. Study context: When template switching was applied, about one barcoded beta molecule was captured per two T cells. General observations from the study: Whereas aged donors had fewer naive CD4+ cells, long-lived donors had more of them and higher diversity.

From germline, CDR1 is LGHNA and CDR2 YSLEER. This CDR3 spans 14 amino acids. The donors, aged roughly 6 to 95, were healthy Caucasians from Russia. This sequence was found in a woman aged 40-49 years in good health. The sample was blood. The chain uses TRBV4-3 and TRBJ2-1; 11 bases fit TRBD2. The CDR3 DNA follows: TGCGCCAACAGCCAAGAGACTAGCGGGGCCAGGCAGTTCTTC. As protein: CANSQETSGARQFF.